The T cell receptor beta chain under discussion was sequenced for a study of human T cells and chemical hapten exposure. This clonotype was counted many times. What it binds is not known. General study results and limits: The donor cohort had alopecia, so its immune response may not match that of healthy people.

The time point: pre-sensitization, week 0. Treatment in this sample: therapeutic diphenylcyclopropenone sensitization with weekly scalp DPC. Germline CDR1 reads LGHNA; CDR2 reads YSLEER. The CDR3 spans 16 residues. With 1 base removed from V and 5 bases from J, the gap between germline ends came to 17 bases. TCRdb re-called the RACE reads through MiXCR, storing one row per CDR3 protein. The sample contains about 250,000 distinct CDR3 sequences, roughly 7.4% of which appear only once. This specimen consisted of whole blood, obtained in connection with sensitization to the hapten diphenylcyclopropenone (DPC). The genes are TRBV4-3 and TRBJ1-1, with a weak D call TRBD1 (6 bases). The clonotype originates from a young man with alopecia areata. Some clones in this sample may be carry-over from other donors' samples. The CDR3 here is CASSQVIQTGSTEAFF. CDR3 DNA: TGCGCCAGCAGCCAAGTAATCCAAACAGGGTCGACTGAAGCTTTCTTT.